This T cell receptor (beta chain) emerged from a study of T cells after yellow fever vaccination. Study findings and constraints: A small proportion of clonotypes was detected in both the CD4 and CD8 compartments. Abundant clonotypes from the bulk population could get into FACS-sorted repertoires as contaminants. Weaker in magnitude, the secondary response showed a faster peak on day 5 versus 15.

TCRdb re-analysed the 5' RACE reads in MiXCR, keeping a single row per CDR3 protein. The sample consists of fewer than 400,000 distinct CDR3 sequences, roughly a tenth of them appearing once. Notes on this clonotype: Antigen: not known.

CDR1 LGHDT and CDR2 YNNKEL come from the germline V gene (reference sequence). Trimming shortened V by 4 bases and J by 4 bases, and 13 bases separated the two germline ends. The CDR3 extends over 14 amino acids. The specimen comprised CD4+ T cells sorted from PBMCs, sampled 45 days after the yellow fever booster vaccination. This TCR was sampled from a man aged 18 to 30 who received the YFV17D yellow fever vaccine. The V and J genes are TRBV3-1 and TRBJ1-2, with a weak D call TRBD1 (5 bases). The CDR3 DNA reads TGTGCCAGCAGCCCCTCGAGCGGGGCCTATGGCTACACCTTC. It yields the protein CASSPSSGAYGYTF.